This TCR beta chain was recovered during a study of blood T cell repertoires in COVID-19 (dated by TCRdb to between 2020 and 2021). For the wider study: Samples from collaborators originated in the United States, Italy and Spain and spanned both the acute and convalescent phases of COVID-19. The prospective study material was composed of cDNA or gDNA derived from T cells, B-cell-depleted T cells, or PBMCs. Subjects who had been exposed to COVID-19, were actively infected with it, or had recovered from it provided the deeply sampled blood TCRbeta repertoires that made up the dataset. The repertoires were released in a freely available public database meant as a resource for research on the immune response to SARS-CoV-2. Samples were obtained from the ongoing ImmuneRACE study (first 160 participants) and from over 1,000 subjects provided by 6 global collaborators. Nearly every sample came with metadata listing a de-identified subject ID, COVID-19 status, age in years and sex. Where available, HLA class I and class II types were obtained from metadata supplied by the sample provider rather than from assay-based typing.

Collaborating institutions collected whole blood in K2EDTA tubes following their own protocols. For TCRbeta analysis, collaborators shipped samples in one of three forms: frozen whole blood, isolated PBMCs, or DNA extracted from either of those sample types. Comment on this clone: Its antigen is currently not known. No per-base quality is available; no much larger clone lies one base away. This sample also contains other DNA sequences that code for the same CDR3.

The germline V gene (reference sequence) provides CDR1 SEHNR and CDR2 FQNEAQ. Including cysteine and phenylalanine, the CDR3 has 12 amino acids. Here the CDR3 DNA is all that survives: 36 bases in frame from base 1. At the junction V is shortened by 5 bases and J by 5 bases, with 9 bases in between. TCRbeta CDR3 regions were amplified from genomic DNA by means of the immunoSEQ Assay, a bias-controlled multiplex PCR. On the study's bioinformatics: The number of nucleated cells in each sample was estimated from the amplification of reference gene primers within the assay. To quantify the absolute abundance of each unique TCRbeta CDR3 rearrangement, sequence reads were collapsed and filtered. For each sample, productive Simpson clonality was calculated by taking the square root of Simpson's diversity index across productive rearrangements. Entries here come from immuneACCESS through TCRdb and include only in-frame sequences with V and J called. Some clones fail to appear in such tables; in the studies checked, an unresolved V gene covers under half of the shortfall, and the cause of the remainder is unknown. That table furnishes V, J and clone size, whereas the DNA furnished D and trimming. For this sample the table gives 100,000 or so clones, of which 69% were detected only once. The ten largest make up roughly 6.2% of the sample.

What the study reported, not specific to this receptor: The amount of clinical and demographic metadata varied by source and participant and was provided uncurated.

This sequence was found in a man older than 75 with acute or convalescent COVID-19. The sample consisted of peripheral blood. The V gene is TRBV7-9 and the J gene is TRBJ2-5; TRBD2 could be the D gene, as 5 bases match. The DNA is TGTGCCAGCAGCCGGGAAGGGGAGACCCAGTACTTC. Protein translation: CASSREGETQYF. Beyond the CDR3, the reference TRBV7-9 and TRBJ2-5 genes provide the residues; the full variable domain reads: DTGVSQNPRHKITKRGQNVTFRCDPISEHNRLYWYRQTLGQGPEFLTYFQNEAQLEKSRLLSDRFSAERPKGSFSTLEIQRTEQGDSAMYLCASSREGETQYFGPGTRLLVL.